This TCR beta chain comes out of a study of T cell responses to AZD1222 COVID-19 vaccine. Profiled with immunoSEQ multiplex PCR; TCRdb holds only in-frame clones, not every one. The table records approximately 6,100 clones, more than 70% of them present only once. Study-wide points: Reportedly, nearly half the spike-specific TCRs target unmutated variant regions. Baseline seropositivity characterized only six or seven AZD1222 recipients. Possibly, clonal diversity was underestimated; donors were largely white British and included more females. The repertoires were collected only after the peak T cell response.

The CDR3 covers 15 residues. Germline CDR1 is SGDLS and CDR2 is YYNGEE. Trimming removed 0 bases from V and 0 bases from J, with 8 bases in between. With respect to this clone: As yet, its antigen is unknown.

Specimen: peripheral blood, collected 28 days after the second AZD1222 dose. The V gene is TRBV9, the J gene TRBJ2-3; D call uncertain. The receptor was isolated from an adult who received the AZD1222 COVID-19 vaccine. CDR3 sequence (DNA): TGTGCCAGCAGCGTAGAGGCGTTAAGCACAGATACGCAGTATTTT. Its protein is CASSVEALSTDTQYF.